The clone carrying this TCR beta chain was observed a handful of times. This sample is drawn from a study of CD8+ T cells in alopecia areata. Study in general: In an open-label trial, patients got 5 to 10 mg tofacitinib twice daily.

Regarding treatment: oral pan-JAK inhibitor, 5-10 mg twice daily. Following RNA extraction, reverse transcription yielded cDNA that acted as the sequencing template. Repertoires were generated with immunoSEQ multiplex PCR, while TCRdb's copy carries only in-frame clones and drops some. The repertoire consists of approximately 110,000 clones, with roughly 56% occurring once and the leading ten covering 3% to 4%. The material was CD4+ T cells sorted from blood, obtained at week 24, from a patient treated with tofacitinib. This TCR was recovered from a human donor with alopecia areata.

CDR3 protein: CATSHYSNQPQHF. Here the CDR3 DNA reads TGTGCCACCAGTCACTATAGCAATCAGCCCCAGCATTTT. The V call is TRBV15, the J call TRBJ1-5, with D unresolved. Per the germline V gene, CDR1 is LNHNV and CDR2 is YYDKDF (reference sequence). The V gene lost 6 bases and the J gene lost 0 bases, with 6 bases spanning the gap. The CDR3 is made up of 13 amino acids. Supplemented by reference TRBV15 and TRBJ1-5, the full variable domain reads DAMVIQNPRYQVTQFGKPVTLSCSQTLNHNVMYWYQQKSSQAPKLLFHYYDKDFNNEADTPDNFQSRRPNTSFCFLDIRSPGLGDTAMYLCATSHYSNQPQHFGDGTRLSIL.